This note documents a single T cell receptor (beta chain) sequence. Its antigen is not identified. The source of the sample is a study of cytomegalovirus exposure and HLA in healthy donors. At the level of the study: The Caucasian-associated ancestry cluster contained more than 75% of the approximately 390 genotyped donors.

From germline, CDR1 is SGHRS and CDR2 YFSETQ. V gave up 4 bases and J gave up 6 bases, with 19 bases separating them. The CDR3 covers 15 residues. Regarding the study as a whole: Most of the CMV-associated TCR beta chains (in a later analysis) appeared to be HLA-restricted. Associated with HLA alleles at 0.05 false discovery rate in a later analysis were 15,000 to 20,000 TCR beta sequences. The authors listed 150 to 200 TCR beta chains as cytomegalovirus-associated.

Amplification used 60 Vbeta primers and 13 Jbeta primers. Using immunoSEQ multiplex PCR, the repertoire was profiled, and TCRdb retains in-frame clones only, with some absent. The table includes about 140,000 clones, around three quarters detected once. Sequenced material: PBMCs. The receptor was derived from a male donor in good health and CMV-seronegative. The V gene is TRBV5-1, the J gene TRBJ1-2, with a weak D call TRBD1 (6 bases). CDR3 sequence (DNA): TGCGCCAGCAGCGCCTACAGGGAGACCCTCGATGGCTACACCTTC. It translates to CASSAYRETLDGYTF.